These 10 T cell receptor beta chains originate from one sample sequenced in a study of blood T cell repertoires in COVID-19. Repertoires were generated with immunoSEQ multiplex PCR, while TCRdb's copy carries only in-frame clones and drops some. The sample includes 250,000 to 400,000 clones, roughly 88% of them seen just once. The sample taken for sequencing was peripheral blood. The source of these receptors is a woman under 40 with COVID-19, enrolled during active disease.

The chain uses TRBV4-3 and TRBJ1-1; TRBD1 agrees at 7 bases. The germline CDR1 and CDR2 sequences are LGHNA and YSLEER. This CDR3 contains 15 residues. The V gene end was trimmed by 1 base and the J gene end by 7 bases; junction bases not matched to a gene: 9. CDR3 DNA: TGCGCCAGCAGCCAAGGTGGGACAGCCGAGGGTGAAGCTTTCTTT. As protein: CASSQGGTAEGEAFF.

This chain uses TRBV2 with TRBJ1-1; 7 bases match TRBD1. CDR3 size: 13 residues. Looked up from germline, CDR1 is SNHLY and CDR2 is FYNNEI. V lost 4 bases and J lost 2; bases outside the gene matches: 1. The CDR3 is CASSGQGNTEAFF. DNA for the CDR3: TGTGCCAGCAGTGGACAGGGTAACACTGAAGCTTTCTTT.

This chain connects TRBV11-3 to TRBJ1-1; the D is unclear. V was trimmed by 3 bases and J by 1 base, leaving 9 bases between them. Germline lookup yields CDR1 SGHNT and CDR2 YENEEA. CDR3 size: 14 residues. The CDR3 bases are TGTGCCAGCAGCTTGGGTCGGGGGAACACTGAAGCTTTCTTT. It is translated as CASSLGRGNTEAFF.

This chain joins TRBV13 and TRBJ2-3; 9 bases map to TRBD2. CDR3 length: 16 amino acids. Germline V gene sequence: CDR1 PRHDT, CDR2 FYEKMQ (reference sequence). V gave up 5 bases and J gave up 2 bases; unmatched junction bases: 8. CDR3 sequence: CASSPRGGGDTDTQYF. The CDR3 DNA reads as TGTGCCAGCAGCCCGAGGGGCGGGGGGGACACAGATACGCAGTATTTT.

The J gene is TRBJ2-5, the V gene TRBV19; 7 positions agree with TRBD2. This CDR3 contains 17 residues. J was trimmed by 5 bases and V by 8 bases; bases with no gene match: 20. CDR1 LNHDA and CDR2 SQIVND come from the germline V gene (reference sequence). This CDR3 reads CASGNGLTGRGGETQYF. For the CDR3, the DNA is TGTGCCAGTGGAAATGGACTCACGGGGAGGGGAGGGGAGACCCAGTACTTC. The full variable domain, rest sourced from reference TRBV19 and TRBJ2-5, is DGGITQSPKYLFRKEGQNVTLSCEQNLNHDAMYWYRQDPGQGLRLIYYSQIVNDFQKGDIAEGYSVSREKKESFPLTVTSAQKNPTAFYLCASGNGLTGRGGETQYFGPGTRLLVL.

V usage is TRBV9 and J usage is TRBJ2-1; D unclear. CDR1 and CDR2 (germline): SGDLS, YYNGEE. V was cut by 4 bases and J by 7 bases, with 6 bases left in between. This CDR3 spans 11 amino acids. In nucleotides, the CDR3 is TGTGCCAGCAGCAACGGGAATGAGCAGTTCTTC. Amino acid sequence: CASSNGNEQFF.

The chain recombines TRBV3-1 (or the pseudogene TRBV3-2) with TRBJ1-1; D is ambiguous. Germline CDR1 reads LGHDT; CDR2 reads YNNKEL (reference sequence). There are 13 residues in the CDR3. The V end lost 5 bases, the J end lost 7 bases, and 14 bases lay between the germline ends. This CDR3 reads CASSSGSGGEAFF. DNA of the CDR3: TGTGCCAGCAGCTCCGGGTCCGGAGGTGAAGCTTTCTTT.

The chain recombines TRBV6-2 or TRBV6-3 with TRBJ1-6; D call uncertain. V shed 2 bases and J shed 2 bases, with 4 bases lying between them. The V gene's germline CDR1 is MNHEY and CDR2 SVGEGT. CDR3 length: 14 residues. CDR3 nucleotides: TGTGCCAGCAGTTACCCGGCCTATAATTCACCCCTCCACTTT. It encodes CASSYPAYNSPLHF.

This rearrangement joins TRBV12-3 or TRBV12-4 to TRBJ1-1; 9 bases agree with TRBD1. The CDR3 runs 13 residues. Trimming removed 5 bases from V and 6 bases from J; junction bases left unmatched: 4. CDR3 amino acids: CASSTGGASEAFF. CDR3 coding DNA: TGTGCCAGCAGTACAGGGGGCGCCTCTGAAGCTTTCTTT.

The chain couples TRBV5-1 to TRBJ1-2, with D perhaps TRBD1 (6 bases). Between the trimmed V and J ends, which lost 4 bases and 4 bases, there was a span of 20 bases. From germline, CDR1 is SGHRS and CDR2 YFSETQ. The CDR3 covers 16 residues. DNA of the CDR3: TGCGCCAGCAGCCCCCAGGGAGGGGGTCTCTCCTATGGCTACACCTTC. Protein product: CASSPQGGGLSYGYTF.